This T cell receptor (beta chain) was sequenced for a study of cytomegalovirus exposure and HLA in healthy donors. The assay was immunoSEQ multiplex PCR, and TCRdb's table has in-frame clones only and misses some. Found here are about 350,000 clones, about 85% of them singletons; the top ten hold over 1%. The sequencing input was PBMCs. The receptor was derived from a woman aged 25 to 45 in good health and CMV-seropositive.

As DNA, the CDR3 is TGTGCCAGCAGCTGGCGGGCCGGGGAGCTGTTTTTT. It yields the protein CASSWRAGELFF. The chain links TRBV5-6 to TRBJ2-2; TRBD2 is a possible D gene (5 bases). V was shortened by 3 bases and J by 6 bases, with 6 bases between the two germline ends. CDR1 SGHDT and CDR2 YYEEEE come from the germline V gene. The CDR3 consists of 12 residues.